Below, 23 T cell receptor beta chains from the same sample are listed, as sequenced in a study of cytomegalovirus exposure and HLA in healthy donors. PCR employed 60 Vbeta and 13 Jbeta primers. Sequencing used immunoSEQ multiplex PCR; TCRdb keeps in-frame clones, though not all of them. The table lists approximately 100,000 clones, roughly 80% of them singletons. The specimen was PBMCs. The source is a man in his fifties or sixties in good health and CMV-seropositive.

The V and J genes are TRBV30 and TRBJ1-5; D may be TRBD1 (5 bases). The CDR3 runs to 15 residues. Trimming took 3 bases from V and 5 from J, leaving 17 bases between them. Germline CDR1 reads GTSNPN; CDR2 reads SVGIG (reference sequence). CDR3 sequence: CAWSPTPGGDQPQHF. The CDR3 region has the DNA TGTGCCTGGAGCCCCACTCCGGGAGGGGATCAGCCCCAGCATTTT.

The gene calls are TRBV12-5 and TRBJ2-1, with D tentatively TRBD1 (7 bases). The CDR3 length is 16 residues. Trimming cost V 0 bases and J 9 bases, with 18 bases left between them. Germline CDR1 reads LGHNT; CDR2 reads FRNRAP. The CDR3, as DNA: TGTGCTAGTGGTTTGGTATTGACTACCCAGGGGGGTGAGCAGTTCTTC. Translation gives CASGLVLTTQGGEQFF.

The V and J genes are TRBV5-1 and TRBJ2-7; the D gene is possibly TRBD1 (7 bases). V lost 4 bases and J lost 6, with 20 bases in between. CDR1 is SGHRS, CDR2 YFSETQ, per germline. The CDR3 covers 15 residues. In nucleotides, the CDR3 is TGCGCCAGCAGCCTGACCAGCTTTCAGGGGGGCGAGCAGTACTTC. Translation: CASSLTSFQGGEQYF.

The V gene is TRBV19, the J gene TRBJ1-4; possibly TRBD1 for D (5 bases). The germline V gene encodes CDR1 LNHDA and CDR2 SQIVND (reference sequence). The germline V and J ends were trimmed by 8 bases and 7 bases, with 26 bases remaining between them. This CDR3 spans 17 amino acids. CDR3 residues: CASQRRLGGGNLEKLFF. The CDR3 nucleotides read TGTGCCAGTCAAAGGCGGCTCGGGGGTGGCAATCTTGAAAAACTGTTTTTT.

This chain links TRBV19 with TRBJ2-1; 8 bases align to TRBD2. Germline CDR1 reads LNHDA; CDR2 reads SQIVND (reference sequence). After removal of 6 bases from V and 10 bases from J, the junction contained 14 bases not matched to a gene. The CDR3 consists of 15 residues. The DNA of the CDR3 is TGTGCCAGTAGGGCGGGGTCGGGGGGGCGCGAAGAGCAGTTCTTC. Residues: CASRAGSGGREEQFF.

This rearrangement joins TRBV28 to TRBJ2-3, with D possibly matching TRBD1 (7 bases). Trimming pared 5 bases from V and 6 bases from J, leaving 24 bases between. CDR3 length equals 17 residues. Germline-derived CDR1 and CDR2 are MDHEN and SYDVKM. The CDR3 DNA reads as TGTGCCAGCAGTCCTACTGGCAGGGGGGTGGGACAGGATACGCAGTATTTT. Amino acid sequence: CASSPTGRGVGQDTQYF.

This clone showed up just a few times. J is TRBJ1-1 and V is TRBV28, with D possibly being TRBD1 (5 bases). The V gene's germline CDR1 is MDHEN and CDR2 SYDVKM. The CDR3 contains 14 residues. The V gene lost 4 bases and the J gene lost 4 bases, with 13 bases spanning the gap. CDR3 region: CASSSRVSGTEAFF. The CDR3 nucleotides are TGTGCCAGCAGTTCCAGGGTTTCGGGCACTGAAGCTTTCTTT.

This clone was picked up one time. Other nucleotide sequences from this sample produce the same CDR3. V gene TRBV2 combines with J gene TRBJ2-5, with a possible D match to TRBD1 (6 bases). Germline lookup yields CDR1 SNHLY and CDR2 FYNNEI. This CDR3 region has 14 residues. Trimming left V 3 bases short and J 0 bases short, with 8 bases between. The CDR3 loop reads CASSENRDQETQYF. CDR3 DNA sequence: TGTGCCAGCAGTGAGAACAGGGACCAAGAGACCCAGTACTTC.

The chain has TRBV28 and TRBJ2-7, with 9 bases fitting TRBD1. After removal of 7 bases from V and 3 bases from J, the junction contained 10 bases not matched to a gene. There are 15 residues in the CDR3. The germline V gene encodes CDR1 MDHEN and CDR2 SYDVKM. The CDR3 sequence is CASTPRDREYYEQYF. CDR3 nucleotide sequence: TGTGCCAGCACCCCCCGGGACAGGGAGTACTACGAGCAGTACTTC.

This chain links TRBV6-4 with TRBJ2-3, with 11 bases aligning to TRBD2. Per germline, CDR1 MRHNA and CDR2 SNTAGT. The CDR3 runs to 15 residues. After removal of 4 bases from V and 0 bases from J, the junction contained 0 bases not matched to a gene. The CDR3: CASSASGGSTDTQYF. The CDR3, as DNA: TGTGCCAGCAGTGCTAGCGGGGGGAGCACAGATACGCAGTATTTT.

A note on this clone: Other DNA sequences within the sample encode an identical CDR3. The chain employs TRBV29-1 and TRBJ2-1, with 9 bases lining up with TRBD2. Germline CDR1 SQVTM, CDR2 ANQGSEA. V shed 4 bases and J 1 base; nucleotides not matched to a gene: 5. The CDR3 has 15 amino acids. The CDR3 nucleotides read TGCAGCGTTGGGGTGGCGGGGGGGTCCTACAATGAGCAGTTCTTC. It yields the protein CSVGVAGGSYNEQFF.

The rearrangement links TRBV7-9 to TRBJ1-2; 8 positions agree with TRBD1. Germline-derived CDR1 and CDR2 are SEHNR and FQNEAQ (reference sequence). Unmatched junction bases numbered 15, after V lost 4 bases and J lost 8 bases. The CDR3 loop spans 16 amino acids. The CDR3 reads CASSSRTGGTAGGYTF. Written as DNA, the CDR3 is TGTGCCAGCAGCTCCCGTACAGGGGGTACCGCGGGCGGCTACACCTTC. The full variable domain, with the rest looked up from reference TRBV7-9 and TRBJ1-2, is DTGVSQNPRHKITKRGQNVTFRCDPISEHNRLYWYRQTLGQGPEFLTYFQNEAQLEKSRLLSDRFSAERPKGSFSTLEIQRTEQGDSAMYLCASSSRTGGTAGGYTFGSGTRLTVV.

This clone has only one observation. This sequence joins TRBV2 and TRBJ1-4, with D tentatively TRBD1 (5 bases). The V end was cut by 6 bases, the J end by 7 bases, with 15 bases between. The CDR3 has 14 amino acids. Germline V gene data show CDR1 as SNHLY and CDR2 as FYNNEI. The CDR3 loop is CASRYRNVGEKLFF. CDR3 nucleotides: TGTGCCAGCAGGTACAGGAATGTGGGTGAAAAACTGTTTTTT.

The rearrangement joins TRBV12-5 to TRBJ2-2; D may be TRBD1 (5 bases). The CDR3 consists of 17 residues. Germline lookup yields CDR1 LGHNT and CDR2 FRNRAP. The ends were cut back, 2 bases at V and 7 bases at J, with 20 bases in the middle. The CDR3 protein is CASGLPQALAGRGELFF. CDR3 nucleotide sequence: TGTGCTAGTGGTTTGCCCCAGGCTTTAGCAGGGCGCGGGGAGCTGTTTTTT.

A single count supports this clone. The chain couples TRBV5-1 to TRBJ2-2; D might be TRBD1 (5 bases). CDR1 and CDR2 (germline): SGHRS, YFSETQ. The CDR3 is 15 residues long. The germline V and J ends were trimmed by 1 base and 6 bases, with 13 bases remaining between them. CDR3 DNA: TGCGCCAGCAGCTTGTTGGGCAGGGTGGCCGGGGAGCTGTTTTTT. Protein: CASSLLGRVAGELFF.

This clone was found once. The CDR3 loop reads CAISESMANTEAFF. CDR3 in DNA: TGTGCCATCAGTGAGTCGATGGCAAACACTGAAGCTTTCTTT. The chain links TRBV10-3 to TRBJ1-1; D ambiguous. Trimming stripped 0 bases from V and 2 bases from J, with 7 bases between. The germline V gene has CDR1 ENHRY and CDR2 SYGVKD. The CDR3 spans 14 residues.

The chain is built from TRBV6-1 and TRBJ2-3; the match to TRBD2 covers 10 bases. Trimming removed 4 bases from V and 6 bases from J; junction bases left unmatched: 13. The CDR3 sequence is 17 residues long. Looked up from germline, CDR1 is MNHNS and CDR2 is SASEGT. This CDR3 is CASSVPTSGLRGDTQYF. DNA of the CDR3: TGTGCCAGCAGTGTCCCGACTAGCGGGCTGAGAGGCGATACGCAGTATTTT.

The rearrangement joins TRBV4-1 to TRBJ2-5; D unresolved. Trimming took off 0 bases at V and 1 base at J, with 12 bases between the two ends. This CDR3 spans 16 amino acids. CDR1 and CDR2 (germline): MGHRA, YSYEKL. Here the CDR3 reads CASSQDHRGPQETQYF. The CDR3 nucleotides are TGCGCCAGCAGCCAAGATCACCGTGGGCCCCAAGAGACCCAGTACTTC.

The chain uses TRBV9 and TRBJ2-5, with a tentative D call TRBD2 (6 bases). Trimming removed 0 bases at V and 2 bases at J, with 14 bases between. The CDR3 sequence is 16 residues long. Germline V lookup: CDR1 SGDLS, CDR2 YYNGEE. The CDR3 DNA reads as TGTGCCAGCAGCGTAGGTAATAGCGGATTTCAAGAGACCCAGTACTTC. Translating gives CASSVGNSGFQETQYF.

This clone was detected a few times. The chain employs TRBV18 and TRBJ1-1, with 9 bases fitting TRBD1. The CDR3 loop spans 13 amino acids. The germline V gene encodes CDR1 KGHSH and CDR2 LQKENI. Losses at the gene ends were 5 bases for V and 3 bases for J; bases not matched to a gene: 1. The CDR3 sequence is CASSRDRDTEAFF. For the CDR3, the DNA is TGTGCCAGCTCAAGGGACAGGGACACTGAAGCTTTCTTT.

The chain uses TRBV7-3 and TRBJ2-3; 10 nucleotides agree with TRBD2. Unmatched junction bases numbered 4, after V lost 4 bases and J lost 6 bases. The germline CDR1 and CDR2 sequences are SGHTA and FQGTGA. The CDR3 length is 14 residues. The CDR3, as DNA: TGTGCCAGCAGCTGGAGCGGGGGGGCTGATACGCAGTATTTT. Translation: CASSWSGGADTQYF.

The chain employs TRBV30 and TRBJ2-5, with D perhaps TRBD1 (6 bases). The CDR3 length is 13 residues. Germline V gives CDR1 GTSNPN, CDR2 SVGIG (reference sequence). Trimming shortened V by 0 bases and J by 2 bases, and 7 bases separated the two germline ends. The CDR3 bases are TGTGCCTGGAGTGTAGGACAGCAAGAGACCCAGTACTTC. Translation: CAWSVGQQETQYF.

This chain connects TRBV18 to TRBJ1-5; maybe TRBD1 (6 bases). Deletions cut 2 bases from V and 11 bases from J, with 13 bases between. Germline CDR1 KGHSH, CDR2 LQKENI. The CDR3 runs 13 residues. The CDR3 here is CASSPMAQGTQHF. The CDR3 DNA reads as TGTGCCAGCTCACCAATGGCACAGGGTACCCAGCATTTT.